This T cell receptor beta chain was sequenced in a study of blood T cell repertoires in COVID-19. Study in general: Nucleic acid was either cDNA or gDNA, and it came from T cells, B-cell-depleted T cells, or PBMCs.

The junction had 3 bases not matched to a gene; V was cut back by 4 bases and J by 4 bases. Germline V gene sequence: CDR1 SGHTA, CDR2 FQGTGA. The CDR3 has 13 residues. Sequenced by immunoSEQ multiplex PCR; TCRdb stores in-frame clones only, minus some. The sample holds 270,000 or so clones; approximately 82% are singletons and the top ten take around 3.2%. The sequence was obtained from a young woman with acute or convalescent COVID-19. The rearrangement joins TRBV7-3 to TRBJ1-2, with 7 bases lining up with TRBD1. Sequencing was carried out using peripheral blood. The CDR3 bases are TGTGCCAGCAGCTCAGGACAGGTCTATGGCTACACCTTC. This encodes CASSSGQVYGYTF.